These T cell receptor beta chains were read from a single sample in a study of cytomegalovirus exposure and HLA in healthy donors. Libraries were prepared by immunoSEQ multiplex PCR; TCRdb keeps only in-frame clonotypes and omits some of them. This sample has 120,000 to 150,000 clones, with around 90% found just once. Material: PBMCs. The receptors here all came from a young man in good health and CMV-seropositive. CDR3s include the opening cysteine and the closing phenylalanine or tryptophan. Fields, in order: D gene, clone size, V gene, J gene, CDR3 protein, CDR3 DNA. D genes are given only for firm matches. Size is omitted from some rows. Given values are once, few, many or a class for expanded clones.

d_call: TRBD2
clone_size: .
v_call: TRBV12-5
j_call: TRBJ2-2
cdr3_aa: CASGLVGTSGIVYGTGELFF
cdr3_nt: TGTGCTAGTGGTTTGGTGGGGACTAGCGGGATTGTTTATGGGACCGGGGAGCTGTTTTTT

d_call: .
clone_size: .
v_call: TRBV6-6
j_call: TRBJ1-2
cdr3_aa: CASSYSEAGGYTF
cdr3_nt: TGTGCCAGCAGTTACTCCGAGGCGGGAGGCTACACCTTC

d_call: .
clone_size: .
v_call: TRBV29-1
j_call: TRBJ2-3
cdr3_aa: CSISNSGDTQYF
cdr3_nt: TGCAGCATTTCAAACAGCGGTGATACGCAGTATTTT

d_call: .
clone_size: .
v_call: TRBV6-4
j_call: TRBJ2-3
cdr3_aa: CASSRTDSGIGTQYF
cdr3_nt: TGTGCCAGCAGCCGCACCGACTCGGGTATAGGTACGCAGTATTTT

d_call: .
clone_size: .
v_call: TRBV19
j_call: TRBJ2-1
cdr3_aa: CASSIGGQGPFF
cdr3_nt: TGTGCCAGTAGTATAGGGGGGCAGGGACCGTTCTTC

d_call: TRBD2
clone_size: .
v_call: TRBV5-4
j_call: TRBJ2-1
cdr3_aa: CASGHSGGSSYNEQFF
cdr3_nt: TGTGCCAGCGGACATAGCGGGGGGAGCTCCTACAATGAGCAGTTCTTC

d_call: .
clone_size: .
v_call: TRBV7-6
j_call: TRBJ2-7
cdr3_aa: CASSLEGRGEQYF
cdr3_nt: TGTGCCAGCAGCTTAGAGGGGCGCGGCGAGCAGTACTTC

d_call: .
clone_size: .
v_call: TRBV6-1
j_call: TRBJ2-3
cdr3_aa: CASSALGGATDTQYF
cdr3_nt: TGTGCCAGCAGTGCCTTAGGAGGGGCCACAGATACGCAGTATTTT

d_call: .
clone_size: .
v_call: TRBV10-3
j_call: TRBJ2-1
cdr3_aa: CAISVQGFLGDEQFF
cdr3_nt: TGTGCCATCAGTGTCCAGGGTTTCTTAGGAGATGAGCAGTTCTTC

d_call: TRBD2
clone_size: .
v_call: TRBV27
j_call: TRBJ2-2
cdr3_aa: CASRPTSGSSGELFF
cdr3_nt: TGTGCCAGCAGACCGACTAGCGGGAGCTCCGGGGAGCTGTTTTTT

d_call: TRBD2
clone_size: .
v_call: TRBV25-1
j_call: TRBJ2-6
cdr3_aa: CARSGASGTNSGANVLTF
cdr3_nt: TGTGCCAGGTCCGGGGCTAGCGGGACTAACTCTGGGGCCAACGTCCTGACTTTC

d_call: .
clone_size: .
v_call: TRBV5-4
j_call: TRBJ2-7
cdr3_aa: CASSFGREIGYEQYF
cdr3_nt: TGTGCCAGCAGTTTCGGACGGGAGATTGGATACGAGCAGTACTTC

d_call: .
clone_size: .
v_call: TRBV9
j_call: TRBJ1-2
cdr3_aa: CASASTRGTAFYGYTF
cdr3_nt: TGTGCCAGCGCCAGCACCCGGGGGACGGCTTTCTATGGCTACACCTTC

d_call: TRBD1
clone_size: .
v_call: TRBV15
j_call: TRBJ2-7
cdr3_aa: CATSRDRGPDEQYF
cdr3_nt: TGTGCCACCAGCAGAGACAGGGGGCCGGACGAGCAGTACTTC

d_call: TRBD1
clone_size: .
v_call: TRBV4-1
j_call: TRBJ2-5
cdr3_aa: CASSQVRGAGGTETQYF
cdr3_nt: TGCGCCAGCAGCCAAGTTCGCGGGGCAGGGGGCACGGAGACCCAGTACTTC

d_call: TRBD1
clone_size: .
v_call: TRBV27
j_call: TRBJ1-4
cdr3_aa: CASRAFGTGPFGVELFF
cdr3_nt: TGTGCCAGCAGAGCCTTCGGGACAGGGCCTTTTGGTGTGGAACTGTTTTTT

d_call: .
clone_size: .
v_call: TRBV15
j_call: TRBJ2-3
cdr3_aa: CATSRSGDTQYF
cdr3_nt: TGTGCCACCAGCAGGTCAGGAGATACGCAGTATTTT

d_call: .
clone_size: .
v_call: TRBV9
j_call: TRBJ2-7
cdr3_aa: CASSAGFPGLLYEQYF
cdr3_nt: TGTGCCAGCAGCGCGGGGTTTCCGGGACTCCTCTACGAGCAGTACTTC

d_call: TRBD1
clone_size: .
v_call: TRBV7-9
j_call: TRBJ2-2
cdr3_aa: CASSRPTGATNTGELFF
cdr3_nt: TGTGCCAGCAGCCGTCCCACAGGGGCTACAAACACCGGGGAGCTGTTTTTT

d_call: TRBD2
clone_size: .
v_call: TRBV27
j_call: TRBJ2-3
cdr3_aa: CASSRRLAGADTQYF
cdr3_nt: TGTGCCAGCAGTAGAAGACTAGCGGGGGCAGATACGCAGTATTTT

d_call: .
clone_size: .
v_call: TRBV2
j_call: TRBJ1-2
cdr3_aa: CASSDTTGGIYGYTF
cdr3_nt: TGTGCCAGCAGTGATACAACAGGTGGGATCTATGGCTACACCTTC

d_call: .
clone_size: .
v_call: TRBV7-9
j_call: TRBJ2-7
cdr3_aa: CASSPTGPSYEQYF
cdr3_nt: TGTGCCAGCAGCCCCACAGGGCCCTCCTACGAGCAGTACTTC

d_call: .
clone_size: .
v_call: TRBV27
j_call: TRBJ1-2
cdr3_aa: CASSLTGQGSNYGYTF
cdr3_nt: TGTGCCAGCAGTTTAACTGGCCAGGGATCTAACTATGGCTACACCTTC

d_call: .
clone_size: .
v_call: TRBV11-2
j_call: TRBJ2-2
cdr3_aa: CASSPQGLFQARELFF
cdr3_nt: TGTGCCAGCAGCCCCCAAGGCTTATTTCAGGCAAGGGAGCTGTTTTTT

d_call: TRBD1
clone_size: .
v_call: TRBV6-6
j_call: TRBJ1-2
cdr3_aa: CASDTGTGTPTSYTF
cdr3_nt: TGTGCCAGCGACACCGGGACAGGGACCCCCACGAGCTACACCTTC

d_call: TRBD2
clone_size: .
v_call: TRBV4-1
j_call: TRBJ2-1
cdr3_aa: CASSQSSGRDEEQFF
cdr3_nt: TGCGCCAGCAGCCAGTCTAGCGGGAGGGACGAAGAGCAGTTCTTC

d_call: .
clone_size: .
v_call: TRBV30
j_call: TRBJ1-3
cdr3_aa: CAWRAGSGNTIYF
cdr3_nt: TGTGCCTGGAGAGCGGGATCAGGAAACACCATATATTTT

d_call: .
clone_size: .
v_call: TRBV28
j_call: TRBJ1-2
cdr3_aa: CASSSGQNYGYTF
cdr3_nt: TGTGCCAGCAGTTCGGGACAAAACTATGGCTACACCTTC

d_call: .
clone_size: .
v_call: TRBV7-9
j_call: TRBJ1-1
cdr3_aa: CASSPRLDSEAFF
cdr3_nt: TGTGCCAGCAGCCCCCGGCTGGACAGTGAAGCTTTCTTT

d_call: .
clone_size: .
v_call: TRBV5-1
j_call: TRBJ1-1
cdr3_aa: CASSLEREGSTEAFF
cdr3_nt: TGCGCCAGCAGCTTGGAGCGGGAAGGGAGCACTGAAGCTTTCTTT

d_call: .
clone_size: .
v_call: TRBV6-1
j_call: TRBJ1-2
cdr3_aa: CASYQPGPADGYTF
cdr3_nt: TGTGCCAGCTATCAACCCGGCCCGGCGGATGGCTACACCTTC

d_call: .
clone_size: .
v_call: TRBV13
j_call: TRBJ1-6
cdr3_aa: CASSPQGGYNSPLHF
cdr3_nt: TGTGCCAGCAGCCCTCAGGGAGGCTATAATTCACCCCTCCACTTT

d_call: .
clone_size: .
v_call: TRBV15
j_call: TRBJ2-7
cdr3_aa: CATSRDKTYEQYF
cdr3_nt: TGTGCCACCAGCAGAGATAAAACCTACGAGCAGTACTTC

d_call: TRBD1
clone_size: .
v_call: TRBV6-5
j_call: TRBJ2-5
cdr3_aa: CATRDSPGTQYF
cdr3_nt: TGTGCCACCCGGGACAGTCCTGGAACCCAGTACTTC

d_call: .
clone_size: .
v_call: TRBV30
j_call: TRBJ1-5
cdr3_aa: CAWSERGNSNQPQHF
cdr3_nt: TGTGCCTGGAGTGAAAGGGGGAATAGCAATCAGCCCCAGCATTTT

d_call: TRBD1
clone_size: once
v_call: TRBV5-1
j_call: TRBJ1-4
cdr3_aa: CASSLVGQGYEKLFF
cdr3_nt: TGCGCCAGCAGCTTGGTTGGACAGGGTTATGAAAAACTGTTTTTT

d_call: .
clone_size: .
v_call: TRBV4-1
j_call: TRBJ2-2
cdr3_aa: CASSPRFLGSRWGELFF
cdr3_nt: TGCGCCAGCAGCCCCAGATTTCTAGGGAGTCGTTGGGGGGAGCTGTTTTTT

d_call: TRBD2
clone_size: .
v_call: TRBV30
j_call: TRBJ2-5
cdr3_aa: CAWSTMGGQETQYF
cdr3_nt: TGTGCCTGGAGTACTATGGGGGGGCAAGAGACCCAGTACTTC

d_call: TRBD1
clone_size: .
v_call: TRBV6-1
j_call: TRBJ1-1
cdr3_aa: CASIDRGETEAFF
cdr3_nt: TGTGCCAGCATTGACAGGGGTGAAACTGAAGCTTTCTTT

d_call: TRBD2
clone_size: .
v_call: TRBV5-4
j_call: TRBJ2-1
cdr3_aa: CASSLGDYSSYNEQFF
cdr3_nt: TGTGCCAGCAGCTTGGGGGACTATAGCTCCTACAATGAGCAGTTCTTC

d_call: .
clone_size: .
v_call: TRBV7-9
j_call: TRBJ2-5
cdr3_aa: CASSLGASAQETQYF
cdr3_nt: TGTGCCAGCAGCTTAGGGGCTAGCGCCCAAGAGACCCAGTACTTC

d_call: TRBD1
clone_size: .
v_call: TRBV6-1
j_call: TRBJ2-7
cdr3_aa: CASMLGTGYEQYF
cdr3_nt: TGTGCCAGCATGCTTGGGACAGGGTACGAGCAGTACTTC

d_call: TRBD2
clone_size: .
v_call: TRBV7-9
j_call: TRBJ2-3
cdr3_aa: CASSRWTSGYTDTQYF
cdr3_nt: TGTGCCAGCAGCCGATGGACTAGCGGGTACACAGATACGCAGTATTTT

d_call: .
clone_size: .
v_call: TRBV18
j_call: TRBJ2-7
cdr3_aa: CASSPTRTTSLSEQYF
cdr3_nt: TGTGCCAGCTCACCCACTCGGACTACCAGCCTCTCCGAGCAGTACTTC

d_call: .
clone_size: .
v_call: TRBV18
j_call: TRBJ1-1
cdr3_aa: CASSHQQGTTEAFF
cdr3_nt: TGTGCCAGCTCACACCAACAGGGTACCACTGAAGCTTTCTTT

d_call: TRBD1
clone_size: .
v_call: TRBV15
j_call: TRBJ2-1
cdr3_aa: CATSQDREGNEQFF
cdr3_nt: TGTGCCACCAGCCAGGACAGGGAAGGCAATGAGCAGTTCTTC

d_call: TRBD1
clone_size: .
v_call: TRBV5-1
j_call: TRBJ2-3
cdr3_aa: CASSLWGQGSTDTQYF
cdr3_nt: TGCGCCAGCAGCTTGTGGGGACAGGGTAGCACAGATACGCAGTATTTT

d_call: .
clone_size: .
v_call: TRBV2
j_call: TRBJ2-7
cdr3_aa: CASSPGAGGTYEQYF
cdr3_nt: TGTGCCAGCAGTCCCGGGGCAGGGGGGACCTACGAGCAGTACTTC

d_call: .
clone_size: .
v_call: TRBV7-8
j_call: TRBJ1-6
cdr3_aa: CASSLGQNSPLHF
cdr3_nt: TGTGCCAGCAGCCTCGGACAGAATTCACCCCTCCACTTT

d_call: .
clone_size: .
v_call: TRBV6-1
j_call: TRBJ1-4
cdr3_aa: CASSDVGQPFEKLFF
cdr3_nt: TGTGCCAGCAGTGACGTTGGGCAACCCTTTGAAAAACTGTTTTTT

d_call: .
clone_size: .
v_call: TRBV28
j_call: TRBJ1-2
cdr3_aa: CASSLVRRYGYTF
cdr3_nt: TGTGCCAGCAGTTTAGTCAGGCGATATGGCTACACCTTC

d_call: .
clone_size: .
v_call: TRBV30
j_call: TRBJ1-1
cdr3_aa: CAWSVRPSRQLNTEAFF
cdr3_nt: TGTGCCTGGAGTGTTCGCCCATCCCGACAGCTCAACACTGAAGCTTTCTTT